This T cell receptor (beta chain) was retrieved from a study of blood T cells in healthy people across ages. Through a sample-barcoded 5' primer and a J-beta primer mix, a second PCR was run for 7 to 11 cycles. A template-switch adaptor containing 12 random nucleotides labeled each cDNA molecule. TCRdb re-called the 5' RACE reads with MiXCR, one entry per CDR3 protein. This sample has approximately 580,000 distinct CDR3 sequences; 20% to 30% occur once, and the top ten carry around 10%. The table lists this clonotype with a few counts. In addition, the sample was reused for a study of T cells of mothers and their children. That paper adds: Thymic selection shapes TCR recombination output similarly in related and unrelated pairs. Among related mother-child pairs, overlap was slightly higher than in unrelated pairs, though not significantly. Across the analysis, no persistent microchimeric T cell clones were detected.

Material: blood. The TCR was taken from a boy aged 10-17 years in good health.

CDR3 amino acids: CASTTGGTIYNEQFF. Written as DNA, the CDR3 is TGTGCCAGCACGACAGGTGGGACTATCTACAATGAGCAGTTCTTC. V gene TRBV28 combines with J gene TRBJ2-1; maybe TRBD2 (7 bases). Trimming took 7 bases from V and 3 from J, leaving 16 bases between them. CDR3 size: 15 residues. The germline V gene encodes CDR1 MDHEN and CDR2 SYDVKM.